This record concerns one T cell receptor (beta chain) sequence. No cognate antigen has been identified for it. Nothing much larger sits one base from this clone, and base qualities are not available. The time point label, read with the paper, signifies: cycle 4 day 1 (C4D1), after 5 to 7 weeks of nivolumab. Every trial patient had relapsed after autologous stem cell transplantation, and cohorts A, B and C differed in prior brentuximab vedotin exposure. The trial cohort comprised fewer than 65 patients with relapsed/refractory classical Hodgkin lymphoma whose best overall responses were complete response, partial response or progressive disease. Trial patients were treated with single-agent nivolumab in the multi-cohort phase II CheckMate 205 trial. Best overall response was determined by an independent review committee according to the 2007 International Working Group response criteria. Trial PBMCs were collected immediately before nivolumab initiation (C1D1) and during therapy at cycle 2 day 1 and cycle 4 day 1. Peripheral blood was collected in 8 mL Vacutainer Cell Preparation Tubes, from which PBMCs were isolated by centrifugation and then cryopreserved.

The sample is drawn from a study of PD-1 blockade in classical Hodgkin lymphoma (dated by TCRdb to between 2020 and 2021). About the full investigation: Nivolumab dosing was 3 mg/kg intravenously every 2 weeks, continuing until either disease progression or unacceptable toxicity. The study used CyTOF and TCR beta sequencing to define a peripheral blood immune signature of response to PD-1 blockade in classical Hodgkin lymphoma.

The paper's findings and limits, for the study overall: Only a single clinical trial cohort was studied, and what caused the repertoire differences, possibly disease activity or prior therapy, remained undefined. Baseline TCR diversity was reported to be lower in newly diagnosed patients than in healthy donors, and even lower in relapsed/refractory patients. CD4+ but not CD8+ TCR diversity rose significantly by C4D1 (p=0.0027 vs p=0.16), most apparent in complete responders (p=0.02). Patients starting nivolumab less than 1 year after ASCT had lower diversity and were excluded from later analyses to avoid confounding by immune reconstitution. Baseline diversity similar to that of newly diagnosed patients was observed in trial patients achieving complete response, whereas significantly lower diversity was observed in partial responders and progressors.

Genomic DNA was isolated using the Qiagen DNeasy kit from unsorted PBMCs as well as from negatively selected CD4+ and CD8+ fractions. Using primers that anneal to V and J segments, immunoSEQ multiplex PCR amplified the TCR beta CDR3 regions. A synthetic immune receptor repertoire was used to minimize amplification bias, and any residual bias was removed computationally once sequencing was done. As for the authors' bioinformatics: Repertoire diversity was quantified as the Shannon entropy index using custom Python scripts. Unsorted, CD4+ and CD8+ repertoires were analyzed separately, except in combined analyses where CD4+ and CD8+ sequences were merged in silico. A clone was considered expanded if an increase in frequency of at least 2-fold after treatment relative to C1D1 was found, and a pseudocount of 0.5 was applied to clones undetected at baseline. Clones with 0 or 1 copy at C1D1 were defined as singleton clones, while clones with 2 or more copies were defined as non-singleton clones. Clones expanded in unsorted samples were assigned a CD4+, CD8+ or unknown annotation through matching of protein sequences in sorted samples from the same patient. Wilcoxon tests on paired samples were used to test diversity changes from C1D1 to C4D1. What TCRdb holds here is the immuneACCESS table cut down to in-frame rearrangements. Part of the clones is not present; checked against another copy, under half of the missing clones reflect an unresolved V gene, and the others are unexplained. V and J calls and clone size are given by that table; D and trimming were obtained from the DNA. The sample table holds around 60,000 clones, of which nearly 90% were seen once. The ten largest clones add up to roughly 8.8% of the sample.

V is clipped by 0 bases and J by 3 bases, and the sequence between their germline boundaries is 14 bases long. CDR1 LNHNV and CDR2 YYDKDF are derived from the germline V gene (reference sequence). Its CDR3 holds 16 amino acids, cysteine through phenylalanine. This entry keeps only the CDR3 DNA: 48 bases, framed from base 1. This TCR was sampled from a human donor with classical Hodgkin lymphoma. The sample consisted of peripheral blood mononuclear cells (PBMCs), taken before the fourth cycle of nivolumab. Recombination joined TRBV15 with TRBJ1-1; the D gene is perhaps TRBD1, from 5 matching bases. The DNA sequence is TGTGCCACCAGCAGAGAGAGAGGGGCGGACCACACTGAAGCTTTCTTT. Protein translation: CATSRERGADHTEAFF.